The source of this T cell receptor (beta chain) is a study of T cell changes during pregnancy in multiple sclerosis. Method: immunoSEQ multiplex PCR; TCRdb's copy keeps in-frame clones and lacks some. The sample yields under 50,000 clones, almost 95% seen once. From germline, CDR1 is SEHNR and CDR2 FQNEAQ (reference sequence). The ends lost 2 bases at V and 3 bases at J; junction bases unmatched: 9. The CDR3 runs to 17 residues. The source of this sequence is a female donor with multiple sclerosis, enrolled in a pregnancy study. V gene TRBV7-9 combines with J gene TRBJ2-3; 9 nucleotides match TRBD1. The input for sequencing was CD4+ T cells from peripheral blood mononuclear cells, taken after pregnancy. The CDR3 region is CASSLTVGQGLTDTQYF. The CDR3, as DNA: TGTGCCAGCAGCTTAACGGTAGGACAGGGGTTGACAGATACGCAGTATTTT.